This T cell receptor (beta chain) appears in the sequencing data of a study of T cell clonotyping in hematopoietic cell transplantation. Overall study findings and caveats: At the given depth, recipient repertoires were over 95% de novo clonotypes.

The method was immunoSEQ multiplex PCR; TCRdb's version includes in-frame clones alone and lacks a portion of them. This repertoire shows 16,000 or so clones, around 90% found once; its top ten account for about 5.4%. The CDR3 length is 15 residues. Germline V lookup: CDR1 SGHRS, CDR2 YFSETQ. The trim removed 4 bases at V and 5 bases at J, leaving 12 bases unmatched. In the case of this clone: Its antigen remains unidentified.

The sequencing input was peripheral blood mononuclear cells. The chain has TRBV5-1 and TRBJ2-7; 7 positions agree with TRBD1. The TCR originated in a man aged 40-49 years in good health. Some clones in this sample may be carry-over from other donors' samples. The CDR3 here is CASSRTGDSGNEQYF. CDR3 bases: TGCGCCAGCAGCCGAACCGGGGACAGTGGGAACGAGCAGTACTTC.